Below, 21 T cell receptor beta chains from the same sample are listed, as sequenced in a study of T cell repertoires in cytomegalovirus infection. TCRdb reanalysed the reads using MiXCR and keeps one entry per CDR3 protein. In the table there are more than 400,000 distinct CDR3 sequences, more than 25% of which are singletons. Material: PBMCs. Receptors were obtained from a human donor in good health (CMV status not recorded). Some clones in this sample may be carry-over from other donors' samples.

This clonotype showed up just a few times. The gene calls are TRBV23-1 and TRBJ2-1; D may be TRBD2 (5 bases). TRBV23-1 is placed among ORFs of uncertain function. V lost 9 bases, J lost 0 bases, and 24 bases lay in between. The CDR3 extends over 18 amino acids. Written as DNA, the CDR3 is TGCGCCAGGAACCGCTTTAGGCCAGCGGAGAGCTCCTACAATGAGCAGTTCTTC. As protein: CARNRFRPAESSYNEQFF.

V gene TRBV5-8 combines with J gene TRBJ2-3; weak D call: TRBD2 (7 bases). V lost 4 bases, J lost 4 bases, and 16 bases lay in between. Germline V gives CDR1 SGHTS, CDR2 YDEGEE. The CDR3 loop spans 15 amino acids. CDR3 protein: CASSLGAGESDTQYF. CDR3 DNA sequence: TGTGCCAGCAGCCTGGGGGCGGGAGAGTCAGATACGCAGTATTTT.

This clonotype was found a few times. The chain employs TRBV6-1 and TRBJ2-3; 8 bases map to TRBD2. Losses at the gene ends were 4 bases for V and 3 bases for J; bases not matched to a gene: 6. This CDR3 has 15 residues. CDR1 is MNHNS, CDR2 SASEGT, per germline. CDR3 bases: TGTGCCAGCAGTGTTCTAGCGGGTTTAACAGATACGCAGTATTTT. As protein: CASSVLAGLTDTQYF.

Written as DNA, the CDR3 is TGCAGCGTTGATACTGGGGGAAACACCATATATTTT. Translation gives CSVDTGGNTIYF. The J gene is TRBJ1-3, the V gene TRBV29-1; the D is unclear. This CDR3 contains 12 residues. V dropped 3 bases and J dropped 4 bases, with 7 bases sitting between them. Per germline, CDR1 SQVTM and CDR2 ANQGSEA.

The V and J genes are TRBV12-3 or TRBV12-4 and TRBJ2-3; the D is unclear. V dropped 6 bases and J dropped 1 base, with 14 bases sitting between them. The length of the CDR3 is 15 residues. The CDR3 region is CASSWPALGTDTQYF. CDR3 in DNA: TGTGCCAGCAGCTGGCCCGCCCTGGGCACAGATACGCAGTATTTT.

This clonotype was counted only a few times. The V call is TRBV2, the J call TRBJ2-2; D may be TRBD2 (5 bases). Germline V gene sequence: CDR1 SNHLY, CDR2 FYNNEI. V lost 2 bases, J lost 3 bases, and 13 bases lay in between. There are 16 residues in the CDR3. CDR3 residues: CASSESSASYTGELFF. The CDR3 coding sequence is TGTGCCAGCAGTGAATCATCGGCTAGCTACACCGGGGAGCTGTTTTTT.

The chain carries TRBV19 and TRBJ2-7; D not certain. Germline V gene lookup returns CDR1 LNHDA and CDR2 SQIVND (reference sequence). The CDR3 loop spans 13 amino acids. The V end lost 5 bases, the J end lost 3 bases, and 11 bases lay between the germline ends. CDR3 amino acids: CASSLTDGYEQYV. The CDR3 nucleotides are TGTGCCAGTAGTCTCACAGACGGCTACGAGCAGTACGTC.

This clonotype was found once. The genes are TRBV5-6 and TRBJ2-1; weak D call: TRBD2 (5 bases). Germline lookup yields CDR1 SGHDT and CDR2 YYEEEE. V dropped 3 bases and J dropped 8 bases, with 6 bases sitting between them. This CDR3 contains 11 residues. The CDR3 spells CASSWRHEQFF. CDR3 nucleotide sequence: TGTGCCAGCAGCTGGAGGCATGAGCAGTTCTTC.

This chain uses TRBV6-8 with TRBJ2-7; 7 bases line up with TRBD1. With V trimmed by 6 bases and J by 1 base, 3 bases remained unmatched. The CDR3 has 13 amino acids. The germline V gene encodes CDR1 MNHGY and CDR2 SAAAGT. CDR3 nucleotide sequence: TGTGCCAGCAGGAGGGACAGTTCCTACGAGCAGTACGTC. This codes for CASRRDSSYEQYV.

This clonotype showed up many times. This chain uses TRBV7-3 with TRBJ2-1; D is ambiguous. Germline assignment: CDR1 SGHTA and CDR2 FQGTGA. The CDR3 is 12 residues long. The V end lost 3 bases, the J end lost 9 bases, and 9 bases lay between the germline ends. This CDR3 reads CASSLAAGEQFF. The CDR3 coding sequence is TGTGCCAGCAGCTTGGCCGCTGGTGAGCAGTTCTTC.

This chain links TRBV27 with TRBJ1-2; D might be TRBD1 (5 bases). Trimming cost V 6 bases and J 4 bases, with 12 bases left between them. CDR1 is MNHEY and CDR2 is SMNVEV in the germline V gene (reference sequence). The CDR3 has 13 amino acids. The chain's CDR3 is CASRIPGTYGYTF. As DNA, the CDR3 is TGTGCCAGCAGGATCCCCGGGACCTATGGCTACACCTTC.

V usage is TRBV11-3 and J usage is TRBJ2-1; TRBD2 aligns across 8 bases. Germline V CDR1 and CDR2: SGHNT, YENEEA. The CDR3 is 17 residues long. V lost 5 bases, J lost 4 bases, and 13 bases stayed unmatched. Written as DNA, the CDR3 is TGTGCCAGCAGCGGCGAACCTACCAGCGGGGGATACAATGAGCAGTTCTTC. It translates to CASSGEPTSGGYNEQFF. Variable domain in full (rest from reference TRBV11-3 and TRBJ2-1): EAGVVQSPRYKIIEKKQPVAFWCNPISGHNTLYWYLQNLGQGPELLIRYENEEAVDDSQLPKDRFSAERLKGVDSTLKIQPAELGDSAVYLCASSGEPTSGGYNEQFFGPGTRLTVL.

The sample holds many counts of this clonotype. This chain links TRBV7-6 with TRBJ2-1; 9 bases match TRBD2. The CDR3 length is 19 residues. Germline CDR1 is SGHVS and CDR2 is FNYEAQ. The J segment lost 1 base and the V segment lost 5 bases, leaving 15 bases of the junction unmatched. The CDR3 reads CASSLPAGEAGGSYNEQFF. The CDR3 DNA sequence: TGTGCCAGCAGCCTCCCCGCGGGTGAAGCGGGAGGATCCTACAATGAGCAGTTCTTC.

The rearrangement joins TRBV5-6 to TRBJ2-3, with TRBD2 as a possible D gene (5 bases). This CDR3 region has 13 residues. Trimming cost V 4 bases and J 7 bases, with 13 bases left between them. The V gene's germline CDR1 is SGHDT and CDR2 YYEEEE. This CDR3 reads CASSPDFGHTQYF. CDR3 nucleotides: TGTGCCAGCAGCCCGGACTTTGGACATACGCAGTATTTT.

V and J are TRBV20-1 and TRBJ1-5; D possibly corresponds to TRBD1 (6 bases). The CDR3 runs to 14 residues. The V gene lost 3 bases and the J gene lost 2 bases, with 11 bases spanning the gap. Germline-derived CDR1 and CDR2 are DFQATT and SNEGSKA (reference sequence). CDR3 region: CSASPRGGNQPQHF. CDR3 nucleotides: TGCAGTGCTAGTCCCAGGGGTGGCAATCAGCCCCAGCATTTT.

This clonotype was counted at least ten times. The V gene is TRBV12-3 or TRBV12-4, the J gene TRBJ1-2; D might be TRBD1 (6 bases). V lost 3 bases, J lost 4 bases, and 12 bases lay in between. This CDR3 spans 14 amino acids. The CDR3 coding sequence is TGTGCCAGCAGTTTTCAGGGGAGCGTCTATGGCTACACCTTC. Translating it yields CASSFQGSVYGYTF.

This chain links TRBV10-3 with TRBJ2-7, with 9 positions matching TRBD2. Germline CDR1 ENHRY, CDR2 SYGVKD. V lost 2 bases, J lost 4 bases, and 12 bases stayed unmatched. The length of the CDR3 is 17 residues. CDR3 sequence (DNA): TGTGCCATCAGTGAGCTGATGGCGGGAGGGCCTTTATACGAGCAGTACTTC. It is translated as CAISELMAGGPLYEQYF.

The chain uses TRBV7-6 and TRBJ1-1; the D gene is possibly TRBD1 (6 bases). The CDR3 is 13 amino acids. V shed 5 bases and J shed 3 bases, with 10 bases lying between them. CDR1 is SGHVS, CDR2 FNYEAQ, per germline. CDR3 loop: CASSREGDTEAFF. In DNA, the CDR3 is TGTGCCAGCAGCCGGGAGGGGGACACTGAAGCTTTCTTT.

The V and J genes are TRBV28 and TRBJ2-2, with unresolved D. Germline values: CDR1 MDHEN, CDR2 SYDVKM. The CDR3 spans 10 residues. Trimming removed 4 bases from V and 12 bases from J, with 6 bases in between. In DNA form, the CDR3 reads TGTGCCAGCAGTTCCATTAAGCTGTTTTTT. It yields the protein CASSSIKLFF. The complete variable domain, with remaining parts taken from reference TRBV28 and TRBJ2-2, reads DVKVTQSSRYLVKRTGEKVFLECVQDMDHENMFWYRQDPGLGLRLIYFSYDVKMKEKGDIPEGYSVSREKKERFSLILESASTNQTSMYLCASSSIKLFFGEGSRLTVL.

V is TRBV29-1 and J is TRBJ1-1; D ambiguous. Trimming removed 4 bases at V and 8 bases at J, with 11 bases between. The CDR3 is made up of 11 amino acids. The germline CDR1 and CDR2 sequences are SQVTM and ANQGSEA. The CDR3 protein is CSVARTEEAFF. CDR3 in DNA: TGCAGCGTTGCACGCACGGAAGAAGCTTTCTTT.

Only a few counts were recorded for this clonotype. It may be a read error: a sequence one base away is much more abundant. The J gene is TRBJ1-2, the V gene TRBV7-4; the D gene is possibly TRBD1 (6 bases). The CDR3 consists of 14 residues. The V gene's germline CDR1 is SGHVT and CDR2 SQSDAQ. Trimming pared 1 base from V and 4 bases from J, leaving 10 bases between. CDR3 nucleotides: TGTGCCAGCAGCTTAGGTCGGGGGGCCTATGGCTACACCTTC. Translation gives CASSLGRGAYGYTF.